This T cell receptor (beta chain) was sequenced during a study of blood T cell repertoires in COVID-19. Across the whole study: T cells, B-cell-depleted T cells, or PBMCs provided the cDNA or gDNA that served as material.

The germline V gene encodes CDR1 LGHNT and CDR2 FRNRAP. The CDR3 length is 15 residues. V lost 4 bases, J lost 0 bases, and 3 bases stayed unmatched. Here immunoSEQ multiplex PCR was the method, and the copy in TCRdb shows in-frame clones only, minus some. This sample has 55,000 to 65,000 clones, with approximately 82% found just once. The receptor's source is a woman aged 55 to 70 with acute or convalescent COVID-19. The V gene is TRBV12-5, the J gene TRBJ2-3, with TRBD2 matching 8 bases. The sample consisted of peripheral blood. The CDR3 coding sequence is TGTGCTAGTGGTTCGGGGGGGACTAGCACAGATACGCAGTATTTT. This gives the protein CASGSGGTSTDTQYF.